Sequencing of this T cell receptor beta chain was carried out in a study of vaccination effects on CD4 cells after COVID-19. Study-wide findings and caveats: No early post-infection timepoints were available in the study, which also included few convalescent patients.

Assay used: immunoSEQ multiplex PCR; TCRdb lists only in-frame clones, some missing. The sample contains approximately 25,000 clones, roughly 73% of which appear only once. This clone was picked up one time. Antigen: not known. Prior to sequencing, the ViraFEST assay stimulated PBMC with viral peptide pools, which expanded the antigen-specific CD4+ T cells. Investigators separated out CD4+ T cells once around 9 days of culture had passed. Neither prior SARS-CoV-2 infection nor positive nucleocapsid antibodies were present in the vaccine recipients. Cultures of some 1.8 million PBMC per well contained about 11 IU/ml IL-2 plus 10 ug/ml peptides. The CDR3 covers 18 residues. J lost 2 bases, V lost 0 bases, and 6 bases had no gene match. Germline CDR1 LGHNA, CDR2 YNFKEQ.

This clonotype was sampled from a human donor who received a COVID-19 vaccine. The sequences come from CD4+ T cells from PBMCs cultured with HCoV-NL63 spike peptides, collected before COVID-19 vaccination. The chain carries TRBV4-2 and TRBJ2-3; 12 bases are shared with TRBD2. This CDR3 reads CASSQEGTSGGITDTQYF. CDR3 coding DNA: TGTGCCAGCAGCCAAGAGGGTACTAGCGGGGGGATCACAGATACGCAGTATTTT.